This TCR beta chain stems from a study of blood T cell repertoires in COVID-19. On the study more broadly: COVID-19 samples from acute and convalescent phases originated in the United States, Italy and Spain. PBMCs, B-cell-depleted T cells, or T cells were the source of the cDNA or gDNA that made up the material.

Enrolment of Seattle patients took place during active infection, and they were followed longitudinally. Per the original methods: The assay estimated nucleated cells by amplifying reference gene primers. The method was immunoSEQ multiplex PCR; TCRdb's version includes in-frame clones alone and lacks a portion of them. The V and J calls and clone size come from that table; D and trimming were worked out from the DNA. The sample shows roughly 300,000 clones, 80% to 95% of them seen only once. This CDR3 is 17 amino acids long. Germline lookup yields CDR1 MDHEN and CDR2 SYDVKM. Unmatched junction bases numbered 12, after V lost 5 bases and J lost 2 bases.

The chain links TRBV28 to TRBJ2-3, with 8 bases identical to TRBD2. The sequencing input was peripheral blood. This clonotype was sampled from a woman in her twenties or thirties with COVID-19, enrolled during active disease. CDR3 in DNA: TGTGCCAGCAGTCGCCGAGGAGCGGGAGACCCCACAGATACGCAGTATTTT. Translating gives CASSRRGAGDPTDTQYF.